This section outlines one TCR beta chain sequence together with its context. Its antigen is not known. An end of the junction does not agree with germline; a read error may underlie this. Distinct nucleotide sequences in the sample also encode this CDR3. The data originate from a study of chemoradiotherapy in HPV16-positive cancers. Findings and caveats of the study: HPV-specific T cells were functionally defined from only two HPV16-positive patients. During treatment, candidate HPV-specific clones and E7-related motifs expanded in tumor.

Sequencing used immunoSEQ multiplex PCR; TCRdb keeps in-frame clones, though not all of them. Of approximately 8,300 clones in the sample, about 85% were seen once. The length of the CDR3 is 13 residues. Germline CDR1 and CDR2: SGHDT and YYEEEE. Sequenced material: tumor tissue, taken from a patient who underwent chemoradiotherapy. V is TRBV5-6 and J is TRBJ1-2, with D possibly matching TRBD1 (5 bases). The receptor was isolated from a human donor with HPV-associated anogenital cancer. The CDR3 bases are TGTGCCAGCAGCCGAAGGCGGGGGTATGGTTACACCTTC. Protein sequence: CASSRRRGYGYTF.